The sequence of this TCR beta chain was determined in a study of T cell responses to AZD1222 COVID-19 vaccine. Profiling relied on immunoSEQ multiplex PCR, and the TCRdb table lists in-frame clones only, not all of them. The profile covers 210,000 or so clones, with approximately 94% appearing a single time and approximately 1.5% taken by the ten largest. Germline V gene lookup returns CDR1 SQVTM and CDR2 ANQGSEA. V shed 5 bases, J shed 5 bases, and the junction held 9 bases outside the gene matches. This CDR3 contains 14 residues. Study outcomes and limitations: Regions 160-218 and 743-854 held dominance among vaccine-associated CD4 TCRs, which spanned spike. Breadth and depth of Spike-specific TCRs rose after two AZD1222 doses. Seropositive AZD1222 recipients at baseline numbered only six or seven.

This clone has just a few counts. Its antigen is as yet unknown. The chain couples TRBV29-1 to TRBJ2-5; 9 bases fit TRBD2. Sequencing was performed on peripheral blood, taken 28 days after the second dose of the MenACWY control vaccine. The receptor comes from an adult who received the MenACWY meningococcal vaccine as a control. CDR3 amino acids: CSVPAVAGVETQYF. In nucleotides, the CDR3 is TGCAGCGTTCCTGCGGTAGCGGGAGTCGAGACCCAGTACTTC.